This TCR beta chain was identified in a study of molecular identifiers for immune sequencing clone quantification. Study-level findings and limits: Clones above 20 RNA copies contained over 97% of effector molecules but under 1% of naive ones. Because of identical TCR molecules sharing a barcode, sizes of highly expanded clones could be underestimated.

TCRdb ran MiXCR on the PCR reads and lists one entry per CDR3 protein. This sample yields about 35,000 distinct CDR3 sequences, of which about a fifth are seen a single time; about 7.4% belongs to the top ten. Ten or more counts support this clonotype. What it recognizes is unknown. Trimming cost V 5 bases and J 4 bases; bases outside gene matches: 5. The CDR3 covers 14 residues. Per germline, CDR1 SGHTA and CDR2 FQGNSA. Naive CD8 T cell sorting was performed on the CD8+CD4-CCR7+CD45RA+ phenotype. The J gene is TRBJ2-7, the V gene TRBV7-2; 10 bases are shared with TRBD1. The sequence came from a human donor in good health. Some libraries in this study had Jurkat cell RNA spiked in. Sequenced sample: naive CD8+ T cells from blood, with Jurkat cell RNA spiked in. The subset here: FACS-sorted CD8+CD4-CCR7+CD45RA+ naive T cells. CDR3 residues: CASSHRDRGYEQYF. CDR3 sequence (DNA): TGTGCCAGCAGCCACCGGGACAGGGGATACGAGCAGTACTTC.